What follows are 4 T cell receptor beta chains derived from one specimen sequenced in a study of identical twins. From the 5' RACE reads, TCRdb called clonotypes with MiXCR, one entry per CDR3 protein. This sample has around 1.7 million distinct CDR3 sequences, with about 32% found just once. The sample comprised cord blood. The receptor source for this set is a newborn girl in good health.

This clonotype has only a few counts. The V gene is TRBV7-7, the J gene TRBJ2-3; 7 bases are a match to TRBD2. The CDR3 has 16 residues. Germline lookup yields CDR1 SSHAT and CDR2 FNYEAQ (reference sequence). V lost 3 bases, J lost 0 bases, and 6 bases stayed unmatched. CDR3 coding DNA: TGTGCCAGCAGCTTTGTGGGACTACTCAGCACAGATACGCAGTATTTT. Amino acids: CASSFVGLLSTDTQYF.

This clonotype was picked up a small number of times. V usage is TRBV20-1 and J usage is TRBJ2-1; 9 bases align to TRBD2. The CDR3 spans 15 residues. The trim removed 0 bases at V and 6 bases at J, leaving 6 bases unmatched. The germline CDR1 and CDR2 sequences are DFQATT and SNEGSKA (reference sequence). CDR3 protein: CSARDQLAGSNEQFF. The CDR3 DNA reads TGCAGTGCTAGAGATCAGCTAGCGGGAAGCAATGAGCAGTTCTTC.

The chain has TRBV25-1 and TRBJ2-7; TRBD1 matches at 7 bases. This CDR3 is 15 amino acids long. The J segment lost 3 bases and the V segment lost 6 bases, leaving 11 bases of the junction unmatched. CDR1 MGHDK and CDR2 SYGVNS come from the germline V gene. As DNA, the CDR3 is TGTGCCAGCAGCCAGGCCCAGGACAGGATCTACGAGCAGTACTTC. Its protein product is CASSQAQDRIYEQYF.

The genes are TRBV25-1 and TRBJ2-1; D is uncertain. The CDR3 is 13 amino acids. CDR1 is MGHDK, CDR2 SYGVNS, per germline. V lost 3 bases and J 6 bases, leaving 9 bases between the germline ends. For the CDR3, the DNA is TGTGCCAGCAGTGATTTAACGGTCAATGAGCAGTTCTTC. Translating it yields CASSDLTVNEQFF.